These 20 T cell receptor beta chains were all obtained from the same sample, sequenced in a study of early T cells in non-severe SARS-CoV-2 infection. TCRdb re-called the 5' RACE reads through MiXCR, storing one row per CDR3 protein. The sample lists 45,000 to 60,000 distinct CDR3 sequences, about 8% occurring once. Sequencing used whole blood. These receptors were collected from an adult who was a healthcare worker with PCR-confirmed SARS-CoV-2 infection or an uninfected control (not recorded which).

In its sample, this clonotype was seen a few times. CDR3 sequence (DNA): TGTGCCAGTAGTATAGATCTTATTTCGCCGAGTCGTGAGCAGTTCTTC. Translated: CASSIDLISPSREQFF. The gene calls are TRBV19 and TRBJ2-1; D gene unclear. V dropped 0 bases and J dropped 9 bases, with 18 bases sitting between them. Germline CDR1 and CDR2: LNHDA and SQIVND (reference sequence). The CDR3 covers 16 residues.

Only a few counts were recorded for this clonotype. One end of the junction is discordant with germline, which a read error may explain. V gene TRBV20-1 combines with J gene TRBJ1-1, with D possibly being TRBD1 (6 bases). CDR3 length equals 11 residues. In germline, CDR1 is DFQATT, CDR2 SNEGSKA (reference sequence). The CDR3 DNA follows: TGCAGTGCCCAGCGGGACAACTTCCACCTCTTT. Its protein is CSAQRDNFHLF.

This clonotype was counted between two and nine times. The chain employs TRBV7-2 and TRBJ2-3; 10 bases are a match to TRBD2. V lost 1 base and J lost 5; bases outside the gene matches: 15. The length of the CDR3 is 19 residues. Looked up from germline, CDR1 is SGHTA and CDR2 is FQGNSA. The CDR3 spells CASSLGTQGVAGGGDTQYF. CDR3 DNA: TGTGCCAGCAGCTTAGGGACGCAGGGGGTAGCGGGAGGAGGAGATACGCAGTATTTT.

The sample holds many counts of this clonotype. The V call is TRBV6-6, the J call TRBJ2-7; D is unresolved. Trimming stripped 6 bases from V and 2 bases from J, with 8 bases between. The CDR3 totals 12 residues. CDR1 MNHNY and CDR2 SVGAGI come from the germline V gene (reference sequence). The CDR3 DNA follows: TGTGCCAGCAGCCCTCAGCCCTACGAGCAGTACTTC. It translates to CASSPQPYEQYF.

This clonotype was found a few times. CDR3 protein: CAWSALAGGREQFF. In nucleotides, the CDR3 is TGTGCCTGGAGTGCACTAGCGGGAGGCAGGGAGCAGTTCTTC. The rearrangement links TRBV30 to TRBJ2-1, with 12 nucleotides matching TRBD2. V shed 1 base and J 10 bases; nucleotides not matched to a gene: 5. Germline-derived CDR1 and CDR2 are GTSNPN and SVGIG (reference sequence). The CDR3 runs 14 residues.

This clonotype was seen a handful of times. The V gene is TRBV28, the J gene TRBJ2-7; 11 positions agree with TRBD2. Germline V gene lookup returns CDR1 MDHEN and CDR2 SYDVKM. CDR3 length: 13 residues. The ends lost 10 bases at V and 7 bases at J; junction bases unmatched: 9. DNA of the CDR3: TGTGCCACCTCGGGACTAGCGGCGGGGGAGCAGTACTTC. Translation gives CATSGLAAGEQYF.

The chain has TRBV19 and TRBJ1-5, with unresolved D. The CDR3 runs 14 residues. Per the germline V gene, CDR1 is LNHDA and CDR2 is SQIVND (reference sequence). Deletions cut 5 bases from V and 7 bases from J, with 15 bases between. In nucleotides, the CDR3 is TGTGCCAGTAGTGCCTTATACAGAAAACAGCCCCAGCATTTT. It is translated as CASSALYRKQPQHF.

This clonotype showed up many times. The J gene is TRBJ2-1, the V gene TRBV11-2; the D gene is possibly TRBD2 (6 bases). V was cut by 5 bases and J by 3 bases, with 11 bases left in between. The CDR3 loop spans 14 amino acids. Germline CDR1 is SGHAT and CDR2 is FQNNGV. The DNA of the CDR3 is TGTGCCAGCAGCCGCAGCGGGTACTACAATGAGCAGTTCTTC. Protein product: CASSRSGYYNEQFF.

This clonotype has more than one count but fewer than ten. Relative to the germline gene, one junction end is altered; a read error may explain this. CDR3 amino acids: CSVEVGGAETQYF. DNA of the CDR3: TGCAGCGTTGAAGTTGGAGGGGCAGAGACCCAATACTTC. V usage is TRBV29-1 and J usage is TRBJ2-5; maybe TRBD2 (6 bases). The germline V gene has CDR1 SQVTM and CDR2 ANQGSEA. The CDR3 extends over 13 amino acids.

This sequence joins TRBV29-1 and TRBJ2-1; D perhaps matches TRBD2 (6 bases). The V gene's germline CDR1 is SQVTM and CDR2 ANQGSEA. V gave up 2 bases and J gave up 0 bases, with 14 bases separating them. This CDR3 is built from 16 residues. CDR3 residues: CSVETGGKGSYNEQFF. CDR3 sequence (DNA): TGCAGCGTTGAAACGGGCGGGAAGGGCTCCTACAATGAGCAGTTCTTC.

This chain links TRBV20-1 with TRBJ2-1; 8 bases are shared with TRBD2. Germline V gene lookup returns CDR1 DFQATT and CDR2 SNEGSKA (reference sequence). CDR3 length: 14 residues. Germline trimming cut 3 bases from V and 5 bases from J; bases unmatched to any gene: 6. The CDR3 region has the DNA TGCAGTGCTAGGGACGGGAGGGGCCACAATGAGCAGTTCTTC. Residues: CSARDGRGHNEQFF.

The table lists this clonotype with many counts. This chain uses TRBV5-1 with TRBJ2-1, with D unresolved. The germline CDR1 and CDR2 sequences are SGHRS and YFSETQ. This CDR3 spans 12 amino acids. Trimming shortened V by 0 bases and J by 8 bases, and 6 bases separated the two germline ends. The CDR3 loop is CASSLARDEQFF. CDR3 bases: TGCGCCAGCAGCTTGGCCCGGGATGAGCAGTTCTTC.

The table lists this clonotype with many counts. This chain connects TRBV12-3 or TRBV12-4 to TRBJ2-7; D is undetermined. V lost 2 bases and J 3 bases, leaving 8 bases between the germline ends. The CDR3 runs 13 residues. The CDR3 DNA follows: TGTGCCAGCAGTTTAAGGTCCGACTACGAGCAGTACTTC. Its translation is CASSLRSDYEQYF.

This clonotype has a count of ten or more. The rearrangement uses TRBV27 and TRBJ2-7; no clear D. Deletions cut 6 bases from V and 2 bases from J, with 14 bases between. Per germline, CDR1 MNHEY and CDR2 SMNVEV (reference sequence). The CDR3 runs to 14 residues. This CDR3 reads CASSPGLTAYEQYF. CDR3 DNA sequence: TGTGCCAGCAGCCCCGGCCTTACTGCCTACGAGCAGTACTTC.

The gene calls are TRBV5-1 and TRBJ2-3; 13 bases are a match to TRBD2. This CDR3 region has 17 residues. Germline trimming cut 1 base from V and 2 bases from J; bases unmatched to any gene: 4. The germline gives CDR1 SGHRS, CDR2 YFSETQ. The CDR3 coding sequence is TGCGCCAGCAGCTTGCGACTAGCGGGAGGCCACACAGATACGCAGTATTTT. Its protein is CASSLRLAGGHTDTQYF.

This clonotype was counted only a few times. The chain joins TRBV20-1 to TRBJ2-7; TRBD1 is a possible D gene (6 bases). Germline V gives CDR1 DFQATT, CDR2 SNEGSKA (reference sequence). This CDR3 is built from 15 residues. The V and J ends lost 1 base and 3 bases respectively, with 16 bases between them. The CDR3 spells CSARVAQGTIYEQYF. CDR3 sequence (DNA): TGCAGTGCTAGAGTTGCGCAGGGGACCATCTACGAGCAGTACTTC.

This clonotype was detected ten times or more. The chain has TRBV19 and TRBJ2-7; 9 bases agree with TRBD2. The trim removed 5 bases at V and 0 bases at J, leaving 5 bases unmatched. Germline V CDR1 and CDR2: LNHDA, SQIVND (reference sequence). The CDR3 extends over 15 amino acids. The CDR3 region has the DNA TGTGCCAGTAGTGCAACTAGCGGGCTCTCCTACGAGCAGTACTTC. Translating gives CASSATSGLSYEQYF.

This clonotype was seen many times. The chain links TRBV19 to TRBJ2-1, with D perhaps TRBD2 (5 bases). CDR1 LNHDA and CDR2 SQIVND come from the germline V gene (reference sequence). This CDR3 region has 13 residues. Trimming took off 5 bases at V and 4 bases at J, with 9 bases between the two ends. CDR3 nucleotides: TGTGCCAGTAGTGCCACTAGTTACAATGAGCAGTTCTTC. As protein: CASSATSYNEQFF.

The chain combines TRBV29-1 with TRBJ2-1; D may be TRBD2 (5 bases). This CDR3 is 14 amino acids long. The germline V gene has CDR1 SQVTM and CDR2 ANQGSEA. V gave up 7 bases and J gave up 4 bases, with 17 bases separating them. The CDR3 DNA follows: TGCAGCGCCCCCTCTACCCGGAGGTACAATGAGCAGTTCTTC. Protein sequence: CSAPSTRRYNEQFF.

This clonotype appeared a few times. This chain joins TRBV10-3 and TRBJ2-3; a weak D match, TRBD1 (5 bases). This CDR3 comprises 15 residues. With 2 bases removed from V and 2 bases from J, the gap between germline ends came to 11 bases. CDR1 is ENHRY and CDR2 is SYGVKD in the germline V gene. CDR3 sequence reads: CAISETGLTTDTQYF. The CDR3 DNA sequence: TGTGCCATCAGTGAGACAGGTTTGACCACAGATACGCAGTATTTT.